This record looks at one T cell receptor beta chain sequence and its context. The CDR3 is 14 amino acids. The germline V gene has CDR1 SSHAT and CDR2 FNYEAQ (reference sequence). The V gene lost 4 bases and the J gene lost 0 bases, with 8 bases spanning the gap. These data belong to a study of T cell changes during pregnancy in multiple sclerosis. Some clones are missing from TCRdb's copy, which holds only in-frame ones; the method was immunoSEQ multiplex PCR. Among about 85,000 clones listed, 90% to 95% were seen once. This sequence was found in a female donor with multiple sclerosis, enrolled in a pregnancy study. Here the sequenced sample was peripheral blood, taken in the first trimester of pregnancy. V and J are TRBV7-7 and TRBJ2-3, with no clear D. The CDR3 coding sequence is TGTGCCAGCAGCTCTTCAGTGAGCACAGATACGCAGTATTTT. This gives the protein CASSSSVSTDTQYF.